The rows below give T cell receptor beta chains drawn from one sample of a study of vaccination and CD4 T cells after COVID-19. Antigen specificity for these receptors is unknown. TCRdb redid the calling of the PCR reads with MiXCR, one entry per CDR3 protein. The sample holds fewer than 4,500 distinct CDR3 sequences; about 20% are singletons and the top ten take roughly a quarter. Sequencing was done on a sample of CD4+ T cells from blood, cultured in vitro. These receptors were collected from a human donor who had recovered from COVID-19. CDR3s include the opening cysteine and the closing phenylalanine or tryptophan. The D gene is left open where the match is weak. Clone size, where shown, is once, few, many, or a class for clones that have expanded.

V gene	D gene	J gene	clone size	CDR3 DNA	CDR3 protein
TRBV5-1	TRBD1	TRBJ1-2	few	TGCGCCAGCAGCTTGGTAACAGGGGAGGGCGGCTACACCTTC	CASSLVTGEGGYTF
TRBV27	.	TRBJ1-5	medium-sized	TGTGCCAGCAGTGCCCTCGACATCGGGTTTAGCAATCAGCCCCAGCATTTT	CASSALDIGFSNQPQHF
TRBV12-3/TRBV12-4	.	TRBJ1-2	.	TGTGCCAGCAGTGCAGGTGTCCTGGAAGGCTACACCTTC	CASSAGVLEGYTF
TRBV27	.	TRBJ1-2	.	TGTGCCAGCAGTTTAAAGGGGGTAAGCTATGGCTACACCTTC	CASSLKGVSYGYTF
TRBV20-1	.	TRBJ2-3	.	TGCAGTGCTAGATCCATGACTAGGTCCAGCACAGATACGCAGTATTTT	CSARSMTRSSTDTQYF
TRBV5-1	TRBD2	TRBJ2-3	once	TGCGCCAGCAGCGTACCTAGCGGGGATAGCACAGATACGCAGTATTTT	CASSVPSGDSTDTQYF
TRBV5-1	TRBD2	TRBJ2-2	.	TGCGCCAGCAGACTTAACCCGGGAGGGGACACCGGGGAGCTGTTTTTT	CASRLNPGGDTGELFF
TRBV6-1	.	TRBJ1-5	medium-sized	TGTGCCAGCAGTGTCCATAGCAATCAGCCCCAGCATTTT	CASSVHSNQPQHF
TRBV20-1	TRBD1	TRBJ2-1	medium-sized	TGCAGTGCTAGAGATTACGGACAGGGTGGGGATGAGCAGTTCTTC	CSARDYGQGGDEQFF
TRBV4-1	.	TRBJ1-1	few	TGCGCCAGCAGCTTGGGAACGGACACTTTGAACACTGAAGCTTTCTTT	CASSLGTDTLNTEAFF
TRBV7-8	TRBD1	TRBJ1-2	few	TGTGCCAGCAGCGCGGACAGGCTCGACTATGGCTACACCTTC	CASSADRLDYGYTF
TRBV6-5	.	TRBJ1-2	few	TGTGCCAGCAGTTACGGGGGAGGCTATGGCTACACCTTC	CASSYGGGYGYTF
TRBV3-1	.	TRBJ1-2	.	TGTGCCAGCAGCCAAGACCCGGTCGAGCTAGACTATGGCTACACCTTC	CASSQDPVELDYGYTF
TRBV21-1	.	TRBJ1-1	medium-sized	TGTGCCAGCAGCAAGGAACGAGAGGGATCATATACTGAAGCTTTCTTT	CASSKEREGSYTEAFF
TRBV4-1	.	TRBJ1-5	.	TGCGCCAGCAGCCACGTAACCCCTAAGGAGCGACAGGCCCTTAGCAATCAGCCCCAGCATTTT	CASSHVTPKERQALSNQPQHF
TRBV20-1	TRBD1	TRBJ2-3	.	TGCAGTGCTAGGACAGGGCCAGATACGCAGTATTTT	CSARTGPDTQYF
TRBV30	.	TRBJ1-1	medium-sized	TGTGCCTGGAAGGAGGGAATGAACACTGAAGCTTTCTTT	CAWKEGMNTEAFF
TRBV25-1	.	TRBJ1-2	few	TGTGCCAGCATCGGCGGCCCGAACTATGGCTACACCTTC	CASIGGPNYGYTF
TRBV2	.	TRBJ1-1	few	TGTGCCAGCAGTTTACCCCTCGCCACTGAAGCTTTCTTT	CASSLPLATEAFF
TRBV9	.	TRBJ1-3	once	TGTGCCAGCAGCCTACAGGACAGTGGAAACACCATATATTTT	CASSLQDSGNTIYF
TRBV12-3/TRBV12-4	TRBD2	TRBJ2-3	.	TGTGCCAGCAGTTTCGGACTAGCGGGGAGCACAGATACGCAGTATTTT	CASSFGLAGSTDTQYF
TRBV19	.	TRBJ1-6	few	TGTGCCAGTAGTATCGCCTCATCACCCCTCCACTTT	CASSIASSPLHF
TRBV20-1	.	TRBJ2-5	few	TGCAGTGCTGGACCGGGCGTACAAGAGACCCAGTACTTC	CSAGPGVQETQYF
TRBV12-3/TRBV12-4	.	TRBJ1-2	medium-sized	TGTGCCAGCAGTAGGCTTTTGTCAGGTTATGGCTACACCTTC	CASSRLLSGYGYTF
TRBV19	TRBD1	TRBJ1-5	few	TGTGCCAGTAGTATAGTAGAGGGGGCGAACAATCAGCCCCAGCATTTT	CASSIVEGANNQPQHF
TRBV11-3	.	TRBJ2-3	.	TGTGCCAGCAGCTTAGCCTGGGGAGATACGCAGTATTTT	CASSLAWGDTQYF
TRBV7-8	.	TRBJ2-1	medium-sized	TGTGCCAGCAGCAAGACTAGGACGCCCGGTGAGCAGTTCTTC	CASSKTRTPGEQFF
TRBV2	.	TRBJ2-7	medium-sized	TGTGCCAGCAGCAGGACAGCCCAAGGGGAGCAGTACTTC	CASSRTAQGEQYF
TRBV6-5	.	TRBJ1-5	medium-sized	TGTGCCAGCAGTTACCAACAGAATCAGCCCCAGCATTTT	CASSYQQNQPQHF
TRBV19	.	TRBJ1-5	.	TGTGCCAGTAGCCCCAGGGGCGCGGGGAGCAATCAGCCCCAGCATTTT	CASSPRGAGSNQPQHF
TRBV12-5	.	TRBJ1-1	few	TGTGCTAGTGGTTTGGCGGTTTCGGCTTTCTTT	CASGLAVSAFF
TRBV6-5	.	TRBJ1-2	few	TGTGCCAGCAGTTACGGGGGCGGTAACTATGGCTACACCTTC	CASSYGGGNYGYTF
TRBV20-1	TRBD2	TRBJ2-3	medium-sized	TGCAGTGCTCTCAGCGGGGGAATCACAGATACGCAGTATTTT	CSALSGGITDTQYF
TRBV2	.	TRBJ1-6	large	TGTGCCAGCAAGCACAGGGAAAATTCACCCCTCCACTTT	CASKHRENSPLHF
TRBV7-6	.	TRBJ2-1	few	TGTGCCAGCAGCTTAGCCAGCGTCTCCTACAATGAGCAGTTCTTC	CASSLASVSYNEQFF
TRBV7-9	TRBD2	TRBJ2-7	once	TGTGCCAGCAGCTTAAGCGGGGGGCTCGAGCAGTACTTC	CASSLSGGLEQYF
TRBV12-3/TRBV12-4	.	TRBJ1-1	medium-sized	TGTGCCAGCAGTTCGCGGGGGGAAACTGAAGCTTTCTTT	CASSSRGETEAFF
TRBV5-1	TRBD1	TRBJ1-1	few	TGCGCCAGCAGCTTGATGACAGGGGAAAAGAACACTGAAGCTTTCTTT	CASSLMTGEKNTEAFF
TRBV5-1	TRBD2	TRBJ2-3	.	TGCGCCAGCAGCTTGTATTCTAGCGGGGGTTTGGGGGATACGCAGTATTTT	CASSLYSSGGLGDTQYF
TRBV3-1	.	TRBJ1-5	.	TGTGCCAGCAGCCAAGATGGACAACCCAATCAGCCCCAGCATTTT	CASSQDGQPNQPQHF
TRBV27	.	TRBJ2-1	medium-sized	TGTGCCAGCAGTTTTCCGGCAGCCGAGCAGTTCTTC	CASSFPAAEQFF
TRBV27	.	TRBJ1-1	medium-sized	TGTGCCAGCAGTAGGGCGGGCGGAGGGAACACTGAAGCTTTCTTT	CASSRAGGGNTEAFF
TRBV10-1	.	TRBJ1-2	medium-sized	TGCGCCAGCAGTGAGTCCAACCGGTCCTGGGGCTACACCTTC	CASSESNRSWGYTF
TRBV5-4	.	TRBJ2-2	.	TGTGCCAGCAGCTTGGAGGGTTACACCGGGGAGCTGTTTTTT	CASSLEGYTGELFF
TRBV30	.	TRBJ1-6	.	TGTGCCTGGAGTCCCGACCGAGAGTCACCCCTCCACTTT	CAWSPDRESPLHF